A selection of T cell receptor beta chains follows, all from one sample in a study of cytomegalovirus exposure and HLA in healthy donors. TCRdb's table, derived via immunoSEQ multiplex PCR, lists solely in-frame clones and lacks some. The sample yields approximately 160,000 clones, roughly nine tenths seen once. Source material: PBMCs. Source of these receptors: a woman younger than 30 in good health and CMV-seropositive. The CDR3 runs from the conserved cysteine through the conserved F or W. Fields, in order: J gene, clone size, D gene, V gene, CDR3 protein, CDR3 DNA. A D gene is named only where the DNA matches it firmly. Some rows mark clone size as missing; the rest say once, few, many or name a class of expanded clone.

TRBJ2-3	.	TRBD1	TRBV7-8	CASSLGDRRSTDTQYF	TGTGCCAGCAGCTTAGGGGACAGGCGGAGCACAGATACGCAGTATTTT
TRBJ1-1	.	TRBD1	TRBV5-1	CASSLDRGLITEAFF	TGCGCCAGCAGTTTGGACAGGGGGCTGATCACTGAAGCTTTCTTT
TRBJ2-7	.	.	TRBV11-3	CASSLGPPGSYEQYF	TGTGCCAGCAGCTTAGGTCCTCCAGGGTCCTACGAGCAGTACTTC
TRBJ2-7	.	.	TRBV21-1	CASVLGKDYEQYF	TGTGCCAGCGTCCTCGGGAAAGACTACGAGCAGTACTTC
TRBJ1-4	.	TRBD1	TRBV6-6	CASSYPGQGGEKLFF	TGTGCCAGCAGCTACCCGGGACAGGGGGGGGAAAAACTGTTTTTT
TRBJ2-1	once	TRBD2	TRBV11-2	CASRPSRGYEQFF	TGTGCCAGCAGGCCTTCGCGGGGGTATGAGCAGTTCTTC
TRBJ2-1	.	TRBD2	TRBV10-3	CAISESGGTVSYNEQFF	TGTGCCATCAGTGAGTCGGGGGGGACCGTCTCCTACAATGAGCAGTTCTTC
TRBJ2-3	.	TRBD1	TRBV4-1	CASSPQDRIITDTQYF	TGCGCCAGCAGCCCCCAGGACAGGATAATCACAGATACGCAGTATTTT
TRBJ2-7	few	TRBD1	TRBV9	CASSVGTGAYEQYF	TGTGCCAGCAGCGTCGGGACAGGAGCCTACGAGCAGTACTTC
TRBJ1-5	.	.	TRBV6-1	CASRNPTVQPQHF	TGTGCCAGCAGGAACCCAACAGTACAGCCCCAGCATTTT
TRBJ2-7	.	.	TRBV10-2	CASTTGPEQYF	TGCGCCAGCACCACAGGGCCCGAGCAGTACTTC
TRBJ2-1	.	TRBD2	TRBV9	CASTPSYWGGGTYNEQFF	TGTGCCAGCACCCCCTCTTATTGGGGGGGTGGGACCTACAATGAGCAGTTCTTC
TRBJ2-5	.	TRBD2	TRBV5-4	CASSPSLAAQETQYF	TGTGCCAGCAGCCCCAGCCTAGCGGCCCAGGAGACCCAGTACTTC
TRBJ2-7	once	.	TRBV6-1	CASSLDYEQYF	TGTGCCAGCAGTTTAGATTACGAGCAGTACTTC
TRBJ2-5	.	.	TRBV10-3	CAISDSAGGETQYF	TGTGCCATCAGTGATTCAGCGGGTGGGGAGACCCAGTACTTC
TRBJ1-2	.	.	TRBV19	CATRLPGDTSFGYTF	TGTGCCACCCGCCTGCCCGGGGACACTTCCTTTGGCTACACCTTC
TRBJ2-7	.	TRBD2	TRBV7-2	CASRSIAGGPGEQYF	TGTGCCAGCAGGTCCATAGCGGGGGGGCCAGGGGAGCAGTACTTC
TRBJ2-7	once	.	TRBV5-5	CASSREDNSYEQYF	TGTGCCAGCAGCCGTGAGGACAACTCCTACGAGCAGTACTTC
TRBJ2-1	.	.	TRBV27	CASSWAQQNEQFF	TGTGCCAGCAGTTGGGCCCAACAGAATGAGCAGTTCTTC
TRBJ2-5	.	TRBD1	TRBV6-5	CASYSTGGVETQYF	TGTGCCAGCTATTCTACAGGGGGCGTGGAGACCCAGTACTTC
TRBJ2-6	.	TRBD2	TRBV2	CASTRGLPGANVLTF	TGTGCCAGCACGAGGGGACTACCTGGGGCCAACGTCCTGACTTTC
TRBJ2-7	.	TRBD1	TRBV6-6	CASSRQGGSYEQYF	TGTGCCAGCAGCCGACAGGGGGGCTCCTACGAGCAGTACTTC
TRBJ2-2	.	.	TRBV11-2	CASSFRGDTGELFF	TGTGCCAGCAGCTTCAGGGGAGACACCGGGGAGCTGTTTTTT
TRBJ2-1	.	TRBD2	TRBV7-3	CASSLGPVGPVAGVRNEQFF	TGTGCCAGCAGCTTAGGCCCAGTGGGACCAGTAGCGGGAGTTCGGAATGAGCAGTTCTTC
TRBJ2-5	.	.	TRBV20-1	CSARGGETQYF	TGCAGTGCTAGAGGAGGCGAGACCCAGTACTTC
TRBJ1-1	.	.	TRBV27	CASSLSPGEAFF	TGTGCCAGCAGTTTATCGCCAGGGGAAGCTTTCTTT
TRBJ2-3	.	TRBD2	TRBV7-6	CASSRGTSDTDTQYF	TGTGCCAGCAGCCGTGGGACTAGCGACACAGATACGCAGTATTTT
TRBJ1-2	.	.	TRBV19	CASSIDRQGYTF	TGTGCCAGTAGTATTGACAGGCAAGGCTACACCTTC
TRBJ1-4	once	.	TRBV7-9	CASSPPHREGEKLFF	TGTGCCAGCAGCCCCCCGCACAGGGAGGGTGAAAAACTGTTTTTT
TRBJ2-4	.	TRBD2	TRBV6-1	CASSESRGSWPYF	TGTGCCAGCAGTGAATCGCGCGGGAGCTGGCCGTACTTC
TRBJ2-7	.	TRBD1	TRBV7-8	CASSQNRGTGEQYF	TGTGCCAGCAGCCAGAACAGGGGGACGGGGGAGCAGTACTTC
TRBJ1-5	.	.	TRBV5-6	CASSLVRSQPQHF	TGTGCCAGCAGCTTGGTACGCAGTCAGCCCCAGCATTTT
TRBJ2-7	.	TRBD1	TRBV5-1	CASSLGTGGLISYEQYF	TGCGCCAGCAGCTTAGGCACAGGGGGTCTTATCTCCTACGAGCAGTACTTC
TRBJ1-4	.	TRBD1	TRBV7-2	CASSPRQGASNEKLFF	TGTGCCAGCAGCCCGAGACAGGGGGCGTCTAATGAAAAACTGTTTTTT
TRBJ2-3	.	TRBD2	TRBV25-1	CASSENGRAADTQYF	TGTGCCAGCAGTGAAAACGGGAGGGCGGCAGATACGCAGTATTTT
TRBJ1-5	.	.	TRBV21-1	CASSKFKGDQPQHF	TGTGCCAGCAGCAAATTCAAGGGGGATCAGCCCCAGCATTTT
TRBJ2-1	.	TRBD2	TRBV19	CASKGVAGESNEQFF	TGTGCCAGTAAGGGGGTAGCGGGAGAGAGCAATGAGCAGTTCTTC
TRBJ2-5	.	TRBD2	TRBV18	CASSPLKTSGRAETQYF	TGTGCCAGCTCACCACTTAAGACTAGCGGGAGGGCGGAGACCCAGTACTTC
TRBJ2-2	.	.	TRBV2	CASSGEVPWTGELFF	TGTGCCAGCAGCGGAGAGGTCCCGTGGACCGGGGAGCTGTTTTTT
TRBJ1-4	.	.	TRBV5-6	CASSLVGVDEKLFF	TGTGCCAGCAGCTTGGTAGGGGTGGATGAAAAACTGTTTTTT
TRBJ2-7	.	TRBD1	TRBV7-2	CASSLGQGYYEQYF	TGTGCCAGCAGCCTCGGACAGGGTTACTACGAGCAGTACTTC
TRBJ2-7	.	.	TRBV27	CASSLLGTTSYEQYF	TGTGCCAGCAGTTTATTAGGGACAACTTCTTACGAGCAGTACTTC
TRBJ1-6	.	TRBD1	TRBV7-9	CASSLGDRNSPLHF	TGTGCCAGCAGCTTAGGGGACAGGAATTCACCCCTCCACTTT
TRBJ2-3	.	TRBD2	TRBV7-9	CASSFPLAGPASSTDTQYF	TGTGCCAGCAGCTTTCCCCTAGCGGGACCCGCCTCTAGCACAGATACGCAGTATTTT
TRBJ2-5	.	.	TRBV5-1	CASKDSDGKETQYF	TGCGCCAGCAAAGACAGCGATGGAAAAGAGACCCAGTACTTC
TRBJ2-3	.	TRBD1	TRBV5-1	CASSTPGTGITDTQYF	TGCGCCAGCAGTACTCCCGGGACAGGGATCACAGATACGCAGTATTTT